The 18 T cell receptor beta chains listed next were all sequenced from one sample in a study of blood T cells in healthy people across ages. A second roughly 6 to 12 cycle PCR used barcoded and J-beta primers. One entry per CDR3 protein results from TCRdb running MiXCR on the 5' RACE reads. This sample has about 1.5 million distinct CDR3 sequences, with approximately 42% found just once. The sequenced sample was blood. The receptors were gathered from a woman younger than 35 in good health.

The chain joins TRBV27 to TRBJ2-3; no clear D gene. Germline V gene data show CDR1 as MNHEY and CDR2 as SMNVEV (reference sequence). The CDR3 spans 15 residues. Trimming cost V 1 base and J 0 bases, with 8 bases left between them. CDR3 sequence reads: CASSLWHRSTDTQYF. CDR3 nucleotides: TGTGCCAGCAGTTTATGGCATAGAAGCACAGATACGCAGTATTTT.

The chain carries TRBV25-1 and TRBJ2-7; TRBD1 matches at 8 bases. This CDR3 has 13 residues. The V and J ends lost 6 bases and 5 bases, in that order; junction bases with no gene match: 6. CDR1 is MGHDK and CDR2 is SYGVNS in the germline V gene. CDR3 residues: CASRLTGEDEQYF. Written as DNA, the CDR3 is TGTGCCAGCAGACTGACAGGGGAGGACGAGCAGTACTTC.

This chain uses TRBV6-2 or TRBV6-3 with TRBJ1-1, with D tentatively TRBD1 (5 bases). The CDR3 totals 15 residues. Deletions cut 2 bases from V and 5 bases from J, with 15 bases between. Germline assignment: CDR1 MNHEY and CDR2 SVGEGT. The CDR3 region is CASSYGTGTTTEAFF. Here the CDR3 DNA reads TGTGCCAGCAGTTACGGTACCGGGACGACAACTGAAGCTTTCTTT.

The chain uses TRBV28 and TRBJ1-1; unclear D gene. CDR1 is MDHEN and CDR2 is SYDVKM in the germline V gene. V lost 7 bases to trimming and J lost 1 base, with 10 bases between them. CDR3 size: 13 residues. In nucleotides, the CDR3 is TGTGCCAGCAAACCCCCCGGGAACACTGAAGCTTTCTTT. This codes for CASKPPGNTEAFF. Supplemented by reference TRBV28 and TRBJ1-1, the full variable domain reads DVKVTQSSRYLVKRTGEKVFLECVQDMDHENMFWYRQDPGLGLRLIYFSYDVKMKEKGDIPEGYSVSREKKERFSLILESASTNQTSMYLCASKPPGNTEAFFGQGTRLTVV.

CDR3 amino acids: CASSVGGGFTNEQFF. The CDR3 nucleotides read TGTGCCAGCAGCGTAGGTGGGGGGTTTACCAATGAGCAGTTCTTC. The V and J genes are TRBV9 and TRBJ2-1, with D possibly matching TRBD2 (6 bases). V was trimmed by 0 bases and J by 6 bases, leaving 13 bases between them. The CDR3 loop spans 15 amino acids. From germline, CDR1 is SGDLS and CDR2 YYNGEE.

This rearrangement joins TRBV7-9 to TRBJ2-4; 9 positions match TRBD2. CDR3 length: 13 amino acids. The germline CDR1 and CDR2 sequences are SEHNR and FQNEAQ (reference sequence). With 5 bases clipped from V and 7 bases from J, the junction kept 3 bases outside the gene matches. The CDR3 region has the DNA TGTGCCAGCAGCCGTAGCGGGAGCAACATTCAGTACTTC. Protein product: CASSRSGSNIQYF.

As to this clonotype: A junction end diverges from the germline sequence, so it may reflect a read error. The J gene is TRBJ2-7, the V gene TRBV5-1, with a possible D match to TRBD1 (6 bases). This CDR3 is 12 amino acids long. CDR1 is SGHRS and CDR2 is YFSETQ in the germline V gene. The CDR3 is CASSSTGSEQYF. The CDR3 DNA reads as TGTGCCAGCAGCTCGACAGGATCGGAGCAGTACTTC.

The rearrangement uses TRBV6-2 or TRBV6-3 and TRBJ1-2; D is undetermined. Germline V gives CDR1 MNHEY, CDR2 SVGEGT. Trimming cost V 2 bases and J 3 bases, with 7 bases left between them. This CDR3 contains 13 residues. The CDR3 here is CASSYLRHYGYTF. The CDR3 DNA follows: TGTGCCAGCAGTTACCTGAGGCACTATGGCTACACCTTC.

This clonotype has only a few counts. The chain couples TRBV3-1 to TRBJ2-3; D not resolved. Trimming removed 8 bases at V and 2 bases at J, with 17 bases between. This CDR3 has 15 residues. Germline V CDR1 and CDR2: LGHDT, YNNKEL (reference sequence). DNA of the CDR3: TGTGCCAGCCGTAAGCGACGGCTCAACACAGATACGCAGTATTTT. Translation: CASRKRRLNTDTQYF.

Points on this clonotype: Compared with germline, one end of the junction differs, possibly owing to a read error. The genes are TRBV7-9 and TRBJ2-3; D not certain. Germline lookup yields CDR1 SEHNR and CDR2 FQNEAQ (reference sequence). This CDR3 is 14 amino acids long. The CDR3 DNA reads TGTGTCAGCAGCTCAGCTCGATCCACAGATACGCAGTATTTT. Translated, it gives CVSSSARSTDTQYF.

This clonotype showed up just a few times. The J gene is TRBJ2-5, the V gene TRBV20-1; TRBD1 matches 10 bases. The V gene end was trimmed by 7 bases and the J gene end by 4 bases; junction bases not matched to a gene: 6. The CDR3 extends over 13 amino acids. Per germline, CDR1 DFQATT and CDR2 SNEGSKA (reference sequence). This chain's CDR3 is CSVPGQGLETQYF. The CDR3 nucleotides read TGCAGTGTGCCGGGACAGGGGTTAGAGACCCAGTACTTC.

This clonotype was seen a few times. V usage is TRBV20-1 and J usage is TRBJ1-1, with 7 bases lining up with TRBD1. J was trimmed by 4 bases and V by 2 bases; bases with no gene match: 10. Germline assignment: CDR1 DFQATT and CDR2 SNEGSKA (reference sequence). The CDR3 loop spans 15 amino acids. The DNA for the CDR3 is TGCAGTGCTAGAAAAGGGGGCCCCCCGAGCACTGAAGCTTTCTTT. The encoded protein is CSARKGGPPSTEAFF.

This clonotype has only a few counts. The chain joins TRBV5-1 to TRBJ1-2; D unclear. In germline, CDR1 is SGHRS, CDR2 YFSETQ. V was trimmed by 0 bases and J by 12 bases, leaving 15 bases between them. There are 13 residues in the CDR3. CDR3 sequence: CASSLETPLDDTF. The CDR3 DNA sequence: TGCGCCAGCAGCTTGGAGACCCCTTTAGACGACACCTTC.

There are a few counts of this clonotype. This chain connects TRBV7-8 to TRBJ1-6, with a tentative D call TRBD1 (6 bases). The germline V gene encodes CDR1 SGHVS and CDR2 FQNEAQ. CDR3 length: 16 amino acids. V lost 2 bases to trimming and J lost 6 bases, with 14 bases between them. The CDR3, as DNA: TGTGCCAGCAGCTTAAGGGGGGGCGCATCTAATTCACCCCTCCACTTT. This sequence encodes CASSLRGGASNSPLHF.

This clonotype came up a few times. The chain has TRBV20-1 and TRBJ1-1, with D unclear. Germline V gives CDR1 DFQATT, CDR2 SNEGSKA (reference sequence). CDR3 length equals 14 residues. V shed 3 bases and J shed 1 base, with 12 bases lying between them. CDR3 sequence (DNA): TGCAGTGCTAGTTCTGGCAGCCGGAACACTGAAGCTTTCTTT. Protein product: CSASSGSRNTEAFF.

This chain connects TRBV11-2 to TRBJ1-1, with a weak D call TRBD1 (6 bases). V shed 5 bases and J shed 4 bases, with 14 bases lying between them. Germline-derived CDR1 and CDR2 are SGHAT and FQNNGV. This CDR3 spans 14 amino acids. The DNA of the CDR3 is TGTGCCAGCAGCCGGGGGGCCAGGGGCACTGAAGCTTTCTTT. This translates into CASSRGARGTEAFF.

A few counts support this clonotype. The chain employs TRBV4-1 and TRBJ1-1; TRBD1 agrees at 11 bases. The junction had 8 bases not matched to a gene; V was cut back by 4 bases and J by 4 bases. CDR1 is MGHRA and CDR2 is YSYEKL in the germline V gene. The CDR3 covers 16 residues. The CDR3 spells CASSLGQGAGPTEAFF. For the CDR3, the DNA is TGCGCCAGCAGCCTTGGACAGGGGGCGGGTCCCACTGAAGCTTTCTTT.

This clonotype has more than one count but fewer than ten. The rearrangement joins TRBV4-3 to TRBJ1-5; D remains ambiguous. Trimming pared 0 bases from V and 5 bases from J, leaving 5 bases between. The CDR3 has 13 amino acids. Germline values: CDR1 LGHNA, CDR2 YSLEER. The CDR3 is CASSQDTDQPQHF. CDR3 sequence (DNA): TGCGCCAGCAGCCAAGATACGGATCAGCCCCAGCATTTT.